These T cell receptor beta chains were read from a single sample in a study of T cells in Graves' hyperthyroidism and ophthalmopathy. TCRdb re-analysed the multiplex PCR reads in MiXCR, keeping a single row per CDR3 protein. This sample carries a few hundred thousand distinct CDR3 sequences, over 12% of them seen once, and the ten largest clones take roughly a fifth. The source material was blood. The receptor set was obtained from a woman aged 60-75 years with Graves' ophthalmopathy. The CDR3 runs from the conserved cysteine through the conserved F or W. A D gene is named only where the DNA matches it firmly. Clone size, where shown, is once, few, many, or a class for clones that have expanded.

CDR3 DNA: TGTGTAGCGGGCAAAGGGACTGAAGCTTTCTTT
CDR3 protein: CVAGKGTEAFF
V gene: TRBV28
J gene: TRBJ1-1
clone size: NA
D gene: NA

CDR3 DNA: TGTGCCAGCAGCTTAGGGGGCAGGACTAATGAGCAGTTCTTC
CDR3 protein: CASSLGGRTNEQFF
V gene: TRBV11-2
J gene: TRBJ2-1
clone size: NA
D gene: NA

CDR3 DNA: TGTGCCAGCAGCCAAGATCTGCGGGGCAATGAGCAGTTCTTC
CDR3 protein: CASSQDLRGNEQFF
V gene: TRBV14
J gene: TRBJ2-1
clone size: many
D gene: NA

CDR3 DNA: TGCGCCAGCAGCCAACGACTCGACCTGACTAGCTCTGGGGCCAACGTCCTGACTTTC
CDR3 protein: CASSQRLDLTSSGANVLTF
V gene: TRBV5-1
J gene: TRBJ2-6
clone size: many
D gene: NA

CDR3 DNA: TGTGCCACCAGCAGAGTAACGGCTGGGAACACCGGGGAGCTGTTTTTT
CDR3 protein: CATSRVTAGNTGELFF
V gene: TRBV15
J gene: TRBJ2-2
clone size: few
D gene: NA

CDR3 DNA: TGTGCCAGCAGGAAGGTTACCGGTGTCTACGAGCAGTACTTC
CDR3 protein: CASRKVTGVYEQYF
V gene: TRBV6-1
J gene: TRBJ2-7
clone size: few
D gene: NA

CDR3 DNA: TGTGCCAGCAGTTTAGGGGGGGCAAACACCGGGGAGCTGTTTTTT
CDR3 protein: CASSLGGANTGELFF
V gene: TRBV5-1
J gene: TRBJ2-2
clone size: many
D gene: NA

CDR3 DNA: TGTGCCAGCAGTGTGGATCGATACGAGCAGTACTTC
CDR3 protein: CASSVDRYEQYF
V gene: TRBV6-2/TRBV6-3
J gene: TRBJ2-7
clone size: few
D gene: NA

CDR3 DNA: TGTGCCAGCATCCCGTTAGGTGGCGATGAGCAGTTCTTC
CDR3 protein: CASIPLGGDEQFF
V gene: TRBV2
J gene: TRBJ2-1
clone size: many
D gene: NA

CDR3 DNA: TGTGCCAGCAGCCGTTCACAGGGTCCTCTTCAGCCCCAGCATTTT
CDR3 protein: CASSRSQGPLQPQHF
V gene: TRBV28
J gene: TRBJ1-5
clone size: many
D gene: NA

CDR3 DNA: TGTGCCAGCAGGATTCCGGGACTAGCGGGAGTGGGGAAGACCCAGTACTTC
CDR3 protein: CASRIPGLAGVGKTQYF
V gene: TRBV2
J gene: TRBJ2-5
clone size: NA
D gene: TRBD2

CDR3 DNA: TGCAGCGTTGCGGGACAGGGAGGCATCCGCTCTGAAGCTTTCTTT
CDR3 protein: CSVAGQGGIRSEAFF
V gene: TRBV29-1
J gene: TRBJ1-1
clone size: NA
D gene: TRBD1

CDR3 DNA: TGTGCCAGCGACATGCCAACTGGGGCCAACGTCCTGACTTTC
CDR3 protein: CASDMPTGANVLTF
V gene: TRBV6-1
J gene: TRBJ2-6
clone size: few
D gene: NA

CDR3 DNA: TGCGCCAGCAGCCAATGGGGGAGCGGGGAGCTGTTTTTT
CDR3 protein: CASSQWGSGELFF
V gene: TRBV4-1
J gene: TRBJ2-2
clone size: few
D gene: NA

CDR3 DNA: TGTGCCAGGCGCACTAGCGGGTATAGCACAGATACGCAGTATTTT
CDR3 protein: CARRTSGYSTDTQYF
V gene: TRBV28
J gene: TRBJ2-3
clone size: few
D gene: TRBD2

CDR3 DNA: TGTGCCAGCAGTCTAATAGCGGGAGGGCCGTCTGAGCAGTTCTTC
CDR3 protein: CASSLIAGGPSEQFF
V gene: TRBV12-3/TRBV12-4
J gene: TRBJ2-1
clone size: few
D gene: TRBD2

CDR3 DNA: TGTGCCAGTAGTATAGACGGACAGTTTGGTCAGCCCCAGCATTTT
CDR3 protein: CASSIDGQFGQPQHF
V gene: TRBV19
J gene: TRBJ1-5
clone size: NA
D gene: NA

CDR3 DNA: TGTGCCAGCAGTGAAGGCTGGGGGTGGGGGAGTGAGCAGTTCTTC
CDR3 protein: CASSEGWGWGSEQFF
V gene: TRBV6-1
J gene: TRBJ2-1
clone size: many
D gene: NA

CDR3 DNA: TGCAGTGCTGGTTCACAGGGCGGTCAGTACTTC
CDR3 protein: CSAGSQGGQYF
V gene: TRBV20-1
J gene: TRBJ2-5
clone size: few
D gene: NA

CDR3 DNA: TGCAGCGTTGAACCTATTAGGGGGTTCAGGACTGGGGCCAACGTCCTGACTTTC
CDR3 protein: CSVEPIRGFRTGANVLTF
V gene: TRBV29-1
J gene: TRBJ2-6
clone size: few
D gene: NA

CDR3 DNA: TGTGCCAGCGCATCCGGACCGGGACAGGGGAATCTCGAGCAGTACTTC
CDR3 protein: CASASGPGQGNLEQYF
V gene: TRBV3-1
J gene: TRBJ2-7
clone size: many
D gene: TRBD1

CDR3 DNA: TGTGCCAGCAGCTTAGTGGCAGTGGAGACCCAGTACTTC
CDR3 protein: CASSLVAVETQYF
V gene: TRBV11-2
J gene: TRBJ2-5
clone size: many
D gene: NA

CDR3 DNA: TGTGCCAGCAGTGAAGGAAAGGGGAATGCGGAGACCCAGTACTTC
CDR3 protein: CASSEGKGNAETQYF
V gene: TRBV2
J gene: TRBJ2-5
clone size: many
D gene: NA

CDR3 DNA: TGTGCCATTGTCGGGCTAGGGTACAATCAGCCCCAGCATTTT
CDR3 protein: CAIVGLGYNQPQHF
V gene: TRBV19
J gene: TRBJ1-5
clone size: NA
D gene: NA

CDR3 DNA: TGTGCCAGCAGACCGGGAGGTAGCAATCAGCCCCAGCATTTT
CDR3 protein: CASRPGGSNQPQHF
V gene: TRBV28
J gene: TRBJ1-5
clone size: many
D gene: NA

CDR3 DNA: TGTGCCAGCAACGAAGCAGGGCGGGAGGCGAACAATGAGCAGTTCTTC
CDR3 protein: CASNEAGREANNEQFF
V gene: TRBV11-3
J gene: TRBJ2-1
clone size: NA
D gene: TRBD2

CDR3 DNA: TGTGCCAGTAGTATAACGGCGGACCAAGAGACCCAGTACTTC
CDR3 protein: CASSITADQETQYF
V gene: TRBV5-8
J gene: TRBJ2-5
clone size: NA
D gene: NA

CDR3 DNA: TGTGCCAGCAGGGGGGTCCAGGGGGCGCTTGGCTACACCTTC
CDR3 protein: CASRGVQGALGYTF
V gene: TRBV6-1
J gene: TRBJ1-2
clone size: many
D gene: TRBD1

CDR3 DNA: TGTGCCAGCGGACTAACAGGGGGAGGAAATGAAAAACTGTTTTTT
CDR3 protein: CASGLTGGGNEKLFF
V gene: TRBV2
J gene: TRBJ1-4
clone size: many
D gene: TRBD1

CDR3 DNA: TGCAGTGCTAGATTCCAGGGGAATGAGCAGTTCTTC
CDR3 protein: CSARFQGNEQFF
V gene: TRBV20-1
J gene: TRBJ2-1
clone size: NA
D gene: NA

CDR3 DNA: TGTGCCAGCAGCGGAAGGGTTTCGGCAGCGAACTATGGCTACACCTTC
CDR3 protein: CASSGRVSAANYGYTF
V gene: TRBV9
J gene: TRBJ1-2
clone size: NA
D gene: NA

CDR3 DNA: TGTGCCAGCAGGGGGCTAGCGAGTAAAGAGACCCAGTACTTC
CDR3 protein: CASRGLASKETQYF
V gene: TRBV27
J gene: TRBJ2-5
clone size: many
D gene: NA

CDR3 DNA: TGTGCCAGTACCCCTGGGCGGACCGGGACTAGCGGGAGGGCCTATGAGCAGTTCTTC
CDR3 protein: CASTPGRTGTSGRAYEQFF
V gene: TRBV19
J gene: TRBJ2-1
clone size: NA
D gene: TRBD2

CDR3 DNA: TGTGCCAGCACCGCAAGGCCCCCAGCGGGAGGGCCGGGGGGCAGTGAGCAGTTCTTC
CDR3 protein: CASTARPPAGGPGGSEQFF
V gene: TRBV6-1
J gene: TRBJ2-1
clone size: NA
D gene: TRBD2

CDR3 DNA: TGTGCCATCAGTGAAGGGACAGGGGTCCCCTATGGCTACACCTTC
CDR3 protein: CAISEGTGVPYGYTF
V gene: TRBV10-3
J gene: TRBJ1-2
clone size: many
D gene: TRBD1

CDR3 DNA: TGTGCCAGCAGGGTGGAGGGGGGCGGCTACACCTTC
CDR3 protein: CASRVEGGGYTF
V gene: TRBV6-1
J gene: TRBJ1-2
clone size: many
D gene: NA

CDR3 DNA: TGTGCCAGCAGTTTCGGACCGACCTATGGCTACACCTTC
CDR3 protein: CASSFGPTYGYTF
V gene: TRBV12-3/TRBV12-4
J gene: TRBJ1-2
clone size: many
D gene: NA

CDR3 DNA: TGTGCCAGTAGCCCGGGACTAGCGGGATATCACAATGAGCAGTTCTTC
CDR3 protein: CASSPGLAGYHNEQFF
V gene: TRBV19
J gene: TRBJ2-1
clone size: few
D gene: TRBD2

CDR3 DNA: TGTGCCAGCAGTTTCCTCGTGGGGCCAAGCAATGAGCAGTTCTTC
CDR3 protein: CASSFLVGPSNEQFF
V gene: TRBV28
J gene: TRBJ2-1
clone size: many
D gene: NA

CDR3 DNA: TGCGCCAGCAGCTTACCTGACCCGACAGGTATTTTCTTT
CDR3 protein: CASSLPDPTGIFF
V gene: TRBV5-1
J gene: TRBJ1-1
clone size: many
D gene: NA

CDR3 DNA: TGTGCCAGTAGTATTCAGAGGGTTAACTATGGCTACACCTTC
CDR3 protein: CASSIQRVNYGYTF
V gene: TRBV19
J gene: TRBJ1-2
clone size: NA
D gene: NA

CDR3 DNA: TGTGCCAGTATCCCCTCTGATCGCAGGGGGCAAGCCGGGGAGCTGTTTTTT
CDR3 protein: CASIPSDRRGQAGELFF
V gene: TRBV19
J gene: TRBJ2-2
clone size: NA
D gene: TRBD1

CDR3 DNA: TGTGCCATCAGGGAACTAGCGGGCCCCTCCTACGAGCAGTACTTC
CDR3 protein: CAIRELAGPSYEQYF
V gene: TRBV10-3
J gene: TRBJ2-7
clone size: many
D gene: TRBD2

CDR3 DNA: TGTGCCAGCAGTACTCGTAGAGTTCCAGGGGAACACTACGAGCAGTACTTC
CDR3 protein: CASSTRRVPGEHYEQYF
V gene: TRBV28
J gene: TRBJ2-7
clone size: many
D gene: NA

CDR3 DNA: TGCAGTGCTAGGGCGGACCGAGGCAATCAGCCCCAGCATTTT
CDR3 protein: CSARADRGNQPQHF
V gene: TRBV20-1
J gene: TRBJ1-5
clone size: NA
D gene: NA

CDR3 DNA: TGTGCCAGCAGCCAAGGGCCGGCGGTCACCTACAATGAGCAGTTCTTC
CDR3 protein: CASSQGPAVTYNEQFF
V gene: TRBV3-1
J gene: TRBJ2-1
clone size: many
D gene: NA

CDR3 DNA: TGTGCCAGCAGTCCCGCGCACCAAGCCTACAATGAGCAGTTCTTC
CDR3 protein: CASSPAHQAYNEQFF
V gene: TRBV6-1
J gene: TRBJ2-1
clone size: few
D gene: NA

CDR3 DNA: TGTGCCAGCAGTGAAGGGGGGCAGTTCAATCAGCCCCAGCATTTT
CDR3 protein: CASSEGGQFNQPQHF
V gene: TRBV2
J gene: TRBJ1-5
clone size: many
D gene: NA

CDR3 DNA: TGTGCCAGCGGGGGGACTAGCGGGGACAAAAGCTCCTACAATGAGCAGTTCTTC
CDR3 protein: CASGGTSGDKSSYNEQFF
V gene: TRBV7-9
J gene: TRBJ2-1
clone size: NA
D gene: TRBD2

CDR3 DNA: TGTGCCAGCAGCTTAGTCTTCACTAGCACAGATACGCAGTATTTT
CDR3 protein: CASSLVFTSTDTQYF
V gene: TRBV7-2
J gene: TRBJ2-3
clone size: many
D gene: NA

CDR3 DNA: TGCAGTGCTAGAGATATGGGGCTAGCGGCCACAGATACGCAGTATTTT
CDR3 protein: CSARDMGLAATDTQYF
V gene: TRBV20-1
J gene: TRBJ2-3
clone size: many
D gene: TRBD2

CDR3 DNA: TGTGCCAGCGCGAAAGGGGGACAGAACACCGGGGAGCTGTTTTTT
CDR3 protein: CASAKGGQNTGELFF
V gene: TRBV7-3
J gene: TRBJ2-2
clone size: few
D gene: NA

CDR3 DNA: TGTGCCAGCAGCGCCGGGACTAGCGGGAATAACCTGAATGAGCAGTTCTTC
CDR3 protein: CASSAGTSGNNLNEQFF
V gene: TRBV25-1
J gene: TRBJ2-1
clone size: NA
D gene: TRBD2

CDR3 DNA: TGTGCCAGCAGTTTATCGGACAGCCGATCACAAGAGACCCAGTACTTC
CDR3 protein: CASSLSDSRSQETQYF
V gene: TRBV28
J gene: TRBJ2-5
clone size: many
D gene: NA

CDR3 DNA: TGCAGTGCTCGAAGAAGAATTGGGACAGTTGCAGATACGCAGTATTTT
CDR3 protein: CSARRRIGTVADTQYF
V gene: TRBV20-1
J gene: TRBJ2-3
clone size: many
D gene: TRBD1

CDR3 DNA: TGTGCCAGCAGCGGCGATCAGGGGGGAGAGCAGTACTTC
CDR3 protein: CASSGDQGGEQYF
V gene: TRBV5-4
J gene: TRBJ2-7
clone size: few
D gene: NA

CDR3 DNA: TGCAGTGCTAGAGACCCGGAGGCCGGGGAGCTGTTTTTT
CDR3 protein: CSARDPEAGELFF
V gene: TRBV20-1
J gene: TRBJ2-2
clone size: NA
D gene: NA

CDR3 DNA: TGCGCCAGCAGTTGGGACAGAGCCACCTACGAGCAGTACTTC
CDR3 protein: CASSWDRATYEQYF
V gene: TRBV5-1
J gene: TRBJ2-7
clone size: many
D gene: TRBD1

CDR3 DNA: TGTGCCAGCAGCTTGGGGACTAGCGGGACCAGCTCCTACAATGAGCAGTTCTTC
CDR3 protein: CASSLGTSGTSSYNEQFF
V gene: TRBV11-2
J gene: TRBJ2-1
clone size: NA
D gene: TRBD2

CDR3 DNA: TGTGCCAGCAGTCCTCGGACAGGGAACAATGAGCAGTTCTTC
CDR3 protein: CASSPRTGNNEQFF
V gene: TRBV9
J gene: TRBJ2-1
clone size: many
D gene: TRBD1